The rows below give T cell receptor beta chains drawn from one sample of a study of T cell responses to AZD1222 COVID-19 vaccine. Repertoires were generated with immunoSEQ multiplex PCR, while TCRdb's copy carries only in-frame clones and drops some. Seen here are around 200,000 clones, 80% to 95% observed once, and the top ten hold around 0.93%. Sequences were derived from peripheral blood, sampled 28 days after the second dose of the MenACWY control vaccine. These receptors came from an adult who received the MenACWY meningococcal vaccine as a control. Each CDR3 is given with its conserved first and last residue. The size of a clone is reported for some rows only, either as once, few or many, or as a class for expanded clones.

abundance: .; len: 14; v_gene: TRBV5-1; j_gene: TRBJ2-7; CDR3aa: CASSWGGGSYEQYF
abundance: .; len: 15; v_gene: TRBV6-5; j_gene: TRBJ2-1; CDR3aa: CASSLGLAGENEQFF
abundance: .; len: 17; v_gene: TRBV5-5; j_gene: TRBJ1-5; CDR3aa: CASSQDRGRIGNQPQHF
abundance: .; len: 12; v_gene: TRBV3-1/TRBV3-2; j_gene: TRBJ2-5; CDR3aa: CASSQGLAALYF
abundance: .; len: 14; v_gene: TRBV5-6; j_gene: TRBJ2-5; CDR3aa: CASRKASGLGAQYF
abundance: .; len: 13; v_gene: TRBV4-2; j_gene: TRBJ1-1; CDR3aa: CASSQVPNTEAFF
abundance: once; len: 13; v_gene: TRBV9; j_gene: TRBJ1-1; CDR3aa: CASSAQGSTEAFF
abundance: .; len: 14; v_gene: TRBV3-1/TRBV3-2; j_gene: TRBJ1-1; CDR3aa: CASSYTPRGTEAFF
abundance: .; len: 14; v_gene: TRBV6-5; j_gene: TRBJ2-3; CDR3aa: CASSLPSITDTQYF
abundance: .; len: 14; v_gene: TRBV3-1/TRBV3-2; j_gene: TRBJ1-1; CDR3aa: CASRPSSGDTEAFF
abundance: once; len: 15; v_gene: TRBV12-5; j_gene: TRBJ1-5; CDR3aa: CASAPGPRGYQPQHF
abundance: .; len: 14; v_gene: TRBV11-3; j_gene: TRBJ1-1; CDR3aa: CASSLGGVNTEAFF
abundance: .; len: 12; v_gene: TRBV5-1; j_gene: TRBJ1-2; CDR3aa: CASSTRGDGYTF
abundance: .; len: 16; v_gene: TRBV3-1/TRBV3-2; j_gene: TRBJ1-1; CDR3aa: CASSQEAGQVNTEAFF
abundance: .; len: 13; v_gene: TRBV12-3/TRBV12-4; j_gene: TRBJ2-2; CDR3aa: CASSLGVAGELFF
abundance: few; len: 15; v_gene: TRBV11-2; j_gene: TRBJ1-1; CDR3aa: CASSTPETPNTEAFF
abundance: .; len: 14; v_gene: TRBV2; j_gene: TRBJ1-5; CDR3aa: CASSGGGLSQPQHF
abundance: .; len: 15; v_gene: TRBV4-3; j_gene: TRBJ1-1; CDR3aa: CASSQEVGRNTEAFF
abundance: .; len: 16; v_gene: TRBV15; j_gene: TRBJ2-5; CDR3aa: CATSRDPFSARETQYF
abundance: .; len: 15; v_gene: TRBV11-3; j_gene: TRBJ1-1; CDR3aa: CASSLGQGMGTEAFF
abundance: .; len: 14; v_gene: TRBV5-4; j_gene: TRBJ1-2; CDR3aa: CASSPFNANYGYTF
abundance: .; len: 16; v_gene: TRBV28; j_gene: TRBJ1-5; CDR3aa: CASSLKRQTGNQPQHF
abundance: .; len: 17; v_gene: TRBV24-1; j_gene: TRBJ2-1; CDR3aa: CATSASAIAGRYNEQFF
abundance: .; len: 18; v_gene: TRBV14; j_gene: TRBJ2-5; CDR3aa: CASSRRGQRGWLRETQYF
abundance: .; len: 15; v_gene: TRBV7-9; j_gene: TRBJ2-5; CDR3aa: CASSFTSGGGETQYF
abundance: .; len: 17; v_gene: TRBV18; j_gene: TRBJ1-5; CDR3aa: CASSPVGTGGSNQPQHF
abundance: .; len: 13; v_gene: TRBV28; j_gene: TRBJ1-3; CDR3aa: CASTQTAGNTIYF